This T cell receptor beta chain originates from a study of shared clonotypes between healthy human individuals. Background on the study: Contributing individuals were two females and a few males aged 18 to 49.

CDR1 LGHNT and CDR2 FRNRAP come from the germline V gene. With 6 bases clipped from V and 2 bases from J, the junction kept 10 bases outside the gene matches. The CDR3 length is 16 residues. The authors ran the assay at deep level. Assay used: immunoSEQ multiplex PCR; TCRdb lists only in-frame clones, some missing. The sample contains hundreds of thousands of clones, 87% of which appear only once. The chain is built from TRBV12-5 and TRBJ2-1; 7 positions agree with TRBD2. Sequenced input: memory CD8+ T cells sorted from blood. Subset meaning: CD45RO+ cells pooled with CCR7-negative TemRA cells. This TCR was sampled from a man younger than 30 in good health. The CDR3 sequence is CASGLPWGGAYNEQFF. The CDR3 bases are TGTGCTAGTGGCCTCCCCTGGGGGGGGGCCTACAATGAGCAGTTCTTC.